This T cell receptor (beta chain) was identified during a study of blood T cell repertoires in COVID-19. About the study: From the United States, Italy and Spain came samples of acute and convalescent COVID-19. Nucleic acid was either cDNA or gDNA, and it came from T cells, B-cell-depleted T cells, or PBMCs.

The germline V and J ends were trimmed by 1 base and 5 bases, with 11 bases remaining between them. From germline, CDR1 is MNHNS and CDR2 SASEGT. The CDR3 has 14 residues. As originally analysed: Amplification of reference gene primers was used by the study to estimate nucleated cell counts. Produced via immunoSEQ multiplex PCR; TCRdb's table is partial and in-frame only. For V, J and clone size, that table is used; D and trimming come from the DNA. The sample lists some 210,000 clones, 80% to 90% seen once, with 20% in the top ten. This clone appeared a few times. Specimen: peripheral blood. The chain joins TRBV6-1 to TRBJ1-2, with D possibly being TRBD1 (5 bases). The source is a human donor in a cohort sampled during active COVID-19. The CDR3 loop is CASSEGQRYYGYTF. In nucleotides, the CDR3 is TGTGCCAGCAGTGAAGGACAGAGATATTATGGCTACACCTTC.